This TCR beta chain derives from a study of T cells in Graves' hyperthyroidism and ophthalmopathy. Clinical symptoms, serum thyroxine, TRAb, thyroid ultrasound and orbital computed tomography established diagnosis. This clonotype was seen many times. RNA transcripts were the template for amplifying TCR beta CDR3 regions. HTBI primers were employed in a first-round RT-PCR of the TCR CDR3. Each CDR3 protein gets one entry after TCRdb re-called the multiplex PCR reads with MiXCR. The sample has fewer than 650,000 distinct CDR3 sequences, approximately 15% seen once; the top ten hold about 7%. Unmatched junction bases numbered 7, after V lost 3 bases and J lost 5 bases. Germline-derived CDR1 and CDR2 are MNHEY and SVGEGT. The CDR3 is 15 amino acids.

The clonotype comes from a young woman with Graves' ophthalmopathy. Sequencing input: blood. The genes are TRBV6-2 or TRBV6-3 and TRBJ2-7; 10 nucleotides align to TRBD2. In DNA form, the CDR3 reads TGTGCCAGCAGTTATGGCTCTAGCGGGAGCGACGAGCAGTACTTC. Its translation: CASSYGSSGSDEQYF.